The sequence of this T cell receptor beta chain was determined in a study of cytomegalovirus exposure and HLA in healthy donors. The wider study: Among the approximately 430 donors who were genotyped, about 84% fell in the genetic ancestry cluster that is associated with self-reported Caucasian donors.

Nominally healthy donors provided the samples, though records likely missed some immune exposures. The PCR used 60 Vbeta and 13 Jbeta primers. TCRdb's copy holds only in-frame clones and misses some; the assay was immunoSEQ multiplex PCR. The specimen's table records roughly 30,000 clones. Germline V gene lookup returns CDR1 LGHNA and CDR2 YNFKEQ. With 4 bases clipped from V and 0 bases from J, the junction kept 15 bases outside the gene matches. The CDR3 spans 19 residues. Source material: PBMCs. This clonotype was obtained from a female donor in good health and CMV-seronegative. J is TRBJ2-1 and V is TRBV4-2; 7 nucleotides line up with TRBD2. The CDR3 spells CASSPQTSRSYSSYNEQFF. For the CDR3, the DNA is TGTGCCAGCAGCCCTCAGACTAGCCGCTCTTATAGCTCCTACAATGAGCAGTTCTTC.